Listed here are 30 T cell receptor beta chains from one sample, sequenced in a study of CD8 T cells in ankylosing spondylitis. TCRdb itself ran the 5' RACE reads through MiXCR, one entry per CDR3 protein. The repertoire holds under 850,000 distinct CDR3 sequences, with around 17% as singletons. The antigens of these receptors remain unknown. The study, taken as a whole, reports: Characteristic of ankylosing spondylitis blood, it appeared, was a TCR beta motif comprising about eight highly homologous variants.

The sequencing sample was made of blood, either unsorted or a sorted T cell fraction (not recorded which). These receptors all come from a male donor with ankylosing spondylitis.

The V and J genes are TRBV6-1 and TRBJ1-6; D is uncertain. V lost 2 bases and J lost 7, with 12 bases in between. The CDR3 has 15 amino acids. Germline-derived CDR1 and CDR2 are MNHNS and SASEGT. CDR3 amino acids: CASSEHPGGNSPLHF. The CDR3 coding sequence is TGTGCCAGCAGTGAACACCCGGGAGGGAATTCACCCCTCCACTTT.

This clonotype was counted between two and nine times. The chain carries TRBV13 and TRBJ1-1; D is perhaps TRBD1 (6 bases). Germline V gives CDR1 PRHDT, CDR2 FYEKMQ (reference sequence). The CDR3 loop spans 16 amino acids. Trimming took off 5 bases at V and 4 bases at J, with 20 bases between the two ends. The DNA of the CDR3 is TGTGCCAGCAGCCAAGTGGGGGGCGCGCTGAGCACTGAAGCTTTCTTT. It specifies CASSQVGGALSTEAFF.

The rearrangement links TRBV6-4 to TRBJ1-1; 7 bases map to TRBD1. Per the germline V gene, CDR1 is MRHNA and CDR2 is SNTAGT. V shed 6 bases and J 12 bases; nucleotides not matched to a gene: 16. The CDR3 has 14 residues. CDR3 coding DNA: TGTGCCAGCAGGGATCAGGGGGGAATGGGAGAATCTTTCTTT. It codes for CASRDQGGMGESFF.

This clonotype was counted only a few times. V usage is TRBV4-2 and J usage is TRBJ2-2; tentatively, D is TRBD2 (6 bases). Trimming removed 4 bases at V and 2 bases at J, with 20 bases between. The V gene's germline CDR1 is LGHNA and CDR2 YNFKEQ. This CDR3 has 18 residues. The CDR3 nucleotides read TGTGCCAGCAGCCTTGGTAGCGGAGCGAAGTTCAACACCGGGGAGCTGTTTTTT. It codes for CASSLGSGAKFNTGELFF.

The chain recombines TRBV5-1 with TRBJ2-2; TRBD2 matches 7 bases. V lost 6 bases, J lost 4 bases, and 9 bases stayed unmatched. The CDR3 runs 15 residues. Germline V CDR1 and CDR2: SGHRS, YFSETQ. The CDR3 is CASTPTLAVTGELFF. The DNA of the CDR3 is TGCGCCAGCACCCCTACGCTAGCGGTCACCGGGGAGCTGTTTTTT.

This clonotype was counted many times. The genes are TRBV12-3 or TRBV12-4 and TRBJ2-3; 9 bases align to TRBD2. Trimming at V came to 1 base and at J to 1 base, leaving 3 bases not matched to a gene. This CDR3 contains 16 residues. Here the CDR3 DNA reads TGTGCCAGCAGTTTAGGCCGACTAGCGGGCACAGATACGCAGTATTTT. This codes for CASSLGRLAGTDTQYF.

This chain joins TRBV12-3 or TRBV12-4 and TRBJ1-2; unclear D gene. CDR3 length: 14 amino acids. V was trimmed by 8 bases and J by 4 bases, leaving 17 bases between them. CDR3 coding DNA: TGTGCCAGCGCAGGTTCCATCCCGCCCTATGGCTACACCTTC. Translated: CASAGSIPPYGYTF.

This chain uses TRBV3-1 with TRBJ2-3; D is possibly TRBD1 or TRBD2 (5 bases each). Trimming took off 7 bases at V and 6 bases at J, with 17 bases between the two ends. The CDR3 runs 14 residues. Germline values: CDR1 LGHDT, CDR2 YNNKEL (reference sequence). In DNA, the CDR3 is TGTGCCAGCACCTCGGAGTTGGGGGACGATACGCAGTATTTT. It encodes CASTSELGDDTQYF.

This clonotype was found a few times. This rearrangement joins TRBV20-1 to TRBJ2-5; a weak D match, TRBD1 (8 bases). Germline values: CDR1 DFQATT, CDR2 SNEGSKA (reference sequence). This CDR3 spans 13 amino acids. Trimming left V 3 bases short and J 9 bases short, with 17 bases between. CDR3 in amino acids: CSASLRTGRAQYF. The CDR3, as DNA: TGCAGTGCTAGTCTCAGGACAGGGAGGGCCCAGTACTTC.

The chain has TRBV15 and TRBJ2-7; D is uncertain. The ends were cut back, 0 bases at V and 7 bases at J, with 7 bases in the middle. Per germline, CDR1 LNHNV and CDR2 YYDKDF (reference sequence). The CDR3 has 12 residues. The CDR3 sequence: CATSREEQEQYF. The CDR3 DNA is TGTGCCACCAGCAGAGAAGAACAGGAGCAGTACTTC.

In regard to this clonotype: Compared with germline, one end of the junction differs, possibly owing to a read error. The rearrangement uses TRBV3-1 and TRBJ2-7; TRBD1 agrees at 8 bases. The germline CDR1 and CDR2 sequences are LGHDT and YNNKEL (reference sequence). The CDR3 consists of 11 residues. CDR3 loop: CATTGGFEQYF. The CDR3 DNA reads TGCGCAACTACAGGGGGATTCGAGCAGTACTTC.

The chain carries TRBV6-1 and TRBJ2-2; D is ambiguous. V shed 7 bases and J shed 4 bases, with 10 bases lying between them. The germline gives CDR1 MNHNS, CDR2 SASEGT. This CDR3 region has 13 residues. The DNA of the CDR3 is TGTGCCAGCACCTCCTGGGCCACCGGGGAGCTGTTTTTT. Translated: CASTSWATGELFF.

This rearrangement joins TRBV5-1 to TRBJ2-5, with 8 bases lining up with TRBD1. The CDR3 sequence is 14 residues long. The germline V gene has CDR1 SGHRS and CDR2 YFSETQ. The ends lost 2 bases at V and 4 bases at J; junction bases unmatched: 4. Here the CDR3 reads CASSFPGTGETQYF. CDR3 coding DNA: TGCGCCAGCAGCTTTCCCGGGACAGGAGAGACCCAGTACTTC.

This clonotype was recorded at least ten times. V is TRBV29-1 and J is TRBJ2-6; D unclear. V was shortened by 3 bases and J by 0 bases, with 0 bases between the two germline ends. This CDR3 contains 12 residues. Germline V gene data show CDR1 as SQVTM and CDR2 as ANQGSEA. The CDR3 loop is CSVDSGANVLTF. The CDR3 nucleotides read TGCAGCGTTGACTCTGGGGCCAACGTCCTGACTTTC.

This clonotype has just a few counts. The chain links TRBV28 to TRBJ2-1; the match to TRBD2 covers 7 bases. The CDR3 runs 15 residues. V shed 8 bases, J shed 7 bases, and the junction held 14 bases outside the gene matches. Looked up from germline, CDR1 is MDHEN and CDR2 is SYDVKM. The CDR3 nucleotides are TGTGCCAGCCATTCCCGGCCTAGCGGCCAGAATGAGCAGTTCTTC. Amino acids: CASHSRPSGQNEQFF.

This clonotype appeared a few times. The chain recombines TRBV7-9 with TRBJ2-7; D is unclear. The V gene's germline CDR1 is SEHNR and CDR2 FQNEAQ (reference sequence). CDR3 size: 14 residues. V shed 4 bases and J shed 6 bases, with 16 bases lying between them. CDR3 residues: CASSSSGGLGEQYF. The CDR3 DNA reads TGTGCCAGCAGCTCTTCCGGCGGTTTGGGCGAGCAGTACTTC. Together with reference TRBV7-9 and TRBJ2-7, the CDR3 gives the full variable domain: DTGVSQNPRHKITKRGQNVTFRCDPISEHNRLYWYRQTLGQGPEFLTYFQNEAQLEKSRLLSDRFSAERPKGSFSTLEIQRTEQGDSAMYLCASSSSGGLGEQYFGPGTRLTVT.

There are a few counts of this clonotype. This chain uses TRBV7-6 with TRBJ1-4; D perhaps matches TRBD1 (6 bases). CDR1 is SGHVS, CDR2 FNYEAQ, per germline. V lost 3 bases and J 3 bases, leaving 11 bases between the germline ends. There are 15 residues in the CDR3. The CDR3 coding sequence is TGTGCCAGCAGCTTTGCGGGACAACCTAATGAAAAACTGTTTTTT. It specifies CASSFAGQPNEKLFF.

The chain links TRBV12-3 or TRBV12-4 to TRBJ2-3; D could derive from TRBD1 or TRBD2 (6 bases each). The CDR3 runs 14 residues. V gave up 0 bases and J gave up 4 bases, with 8 bases separating them. DNA of the CDR3: TGTGCCAGCAGTTTAGCGGAGGGGGCAGATACGCAGTATTTT. Its protein is CASSLAEGADTQYF.

The genes are TRBV25-1 and TRBJ2-7; 9 bases map to TRBD1. Germline-derived CDR1 and CDR2 are MGHDK and SYGVNS. The CDR3 runs 13 residues. V shed 8 bases, J shed 1 base, and the junction held 3 bases outside the gene matches. The CDR3, as DNA: TGTGCCAGCGCGGGACAGGGATCCTACGAGCAGTACTTC. Translating it yields CASAGQGSYEQYF.

The chain has TRBV21-1 and TRBJ2-2; the table names TRBD1, a call not compared with the DNA. TRBV21-1 is tagged as a pseudogene. The CDR3 covers 16 residues. The CDR3 bases are TGTGCCACCGACCCCCCCCCGGGTCAGAACACCGGGGAGCTGTTTTTT. The encoded protein is CATDPPPGQNTGELFF.

This clonotype turned up a few times. This chain links TRBV12-3 or TRBV12-4 with TRBJ1-1; TRBD1 might be the D (5 bases). This CDR3 spans 13 amino acids. With 7 bases removed from V and 4 bases from J, the gap between germline ends came to 13 bases. In DNA, the CDR3 is TGTGCCAGCACCCTGGGGGATGGCACTGAAGCTTTCTTT. As protein: CASTLGDGTEAFF.

The V call is TRBV20-1, the J call TRBJ2-2; D is unresolved. Trimming left V 4 bases short and J 7 bases short, with 4 bases between. The CDR3 extends over 10 amino acids. CDR1 DFQATT and CDR2 SNEGSKA come from the germline V gene (reference sequence). This CDR3 is CSAMYGELFF. The CDR3 region has the DNA TGCAGTGCTATGTACGGGGAGCTGTTTTTT.

A few counts support this clonotype. J is TRBJ2-2 and V is TRBV28; D is perhaps TRBD1 or TRBD2 (5 bases each). Germline CDR1 is MDHEN and CDR2 is SYDVKM. V dropped 4 bases and J dropped 0 bases, with 12 bases sitting between them. The CDR3 loop spans 16 amino acids. CDR3 in DNA: TGTGCCAGCAGTTGGGGGACGGGACCGAACACCGGGGAGCTGTTTTTT. Translated, it gives CASSWGTGPNTGELFF.

This clonotype was detected only a few times. V usage is TRBV5-5 and J usage is TRBJ2-3; D call uncertain. Germline-derived CDR1 and CDR2 are SGHKS and YYEKEE (reference sequence). The germline V and J ends were trimmed by 4 bases and 1 base, with 19 bases remaining between them. This CDR3 region has 17 residues. CDR3 protein: CASSVDTSIPGTDTQYF. CDR3 nucleotides: TGTGCCAGCAGCGTCGACACCTCCATCCCCGGCACAGATACGCAGTATTTT.

The chain carries TRBV7-9 and TRBJ2-1; D is possibly TRBD1 or TRBD2 (5 bases each). CDR3 length equals 17 residues. The germline V gene encodes CDR1 SEHNR and CDR2 FQNEAQ (reference sequence). Trimming removed 2 bases at V and 4 bases at J, with 18 bases between. The CDR3 coding sequence is TGTGCCAGCAGCTTAAGCTCCCGACTCGAGGGGTACAATGAGCAGTTCTTC. Its translation is CASSLSSRLEGYNEQFF.

A remark on this clonotype: A junction end diverges from the germline sequence, so it may reflect a read error. This chain joins TRBV24-1 and TRBJ2-1; no definite D call. Germline assignment: CDR1 KGHDR and CDR2 SFDVKD. This CDR3 is built from 13 residues. The CDR3 nucleotides are TGTGCCACCAATGATTCTGTTTACAATGAGCAGTTCTTC. This encodes CATNDSVYNEQFF.

This clonotype was found a few times. The V call is TRBV28, the J call TRBJ2-5; 13 bases line up with TRBD2. The CDR3 totals 14 residues. The V gene end was trimmed by 10 bases and the J gene end by 7 bases; junction bases not matched to a gene: 9. The germline gives CDR1 MDHEN, CDR2 SYDVKM. CDR3 coding DNA: TGTGCCACGGGGACTAGCGGGAAAACGGGGACCCAGTACTTC. Translating gives CATGTSGKTGTQYF.

The gene calls are TRBV27 and TRBJ1-1; a possible D gene is TRBD1 (6 bases). Trimming shortened V by 6 bases and J by 5 bases, and 13 bases separated the two germline ends. Germline CDR1 is MNHEY and CDR2 is SMNVEV (reference sequence). CDR3 length: 13 residues. CDR3: CASRFGGSTEAFF. DNA for the CDR3: TGTGCCAGCAGGTTTGGGGGCTCAACTGAAGCTTTCTTT.

The table lists this clonotype with a few counts. This chain uses TRBV18 with TRBJ1-4; D is unclear. The CDR3 has 13 amino acids. V lost 5 bases and J 8 bases, leaving 12 bases between the germline ends. Germline-derived CDR1 and CDR2 are KGHSH and LQKENI. CDR3 sequence: CASSSPLWEKLFF. Here the CDR3 DNA reads TGTGCCAGCTCAAGTCCCCTTTGGGAAAAACTGTTTTTT. Drawing the rest from reference TRBV18 and TRBJ1-4, the complete variable domain is NAGVMQNPRHLVRRRGQEARLRCSPMKGHSHVYWYRQLPEEGLKFMVYLQKENIIDESGMPKERFSAEFPKEGPSILRIQQVVRGDSAAYFCASSSPLWEKLFFGSGTQLSVL.

This clonotype was observed a few times. The chain carries TRBV9 and TRBJ2-5; perhaps TRBD1 as D (6 bases). CDR1 is SGDLS and CDR2 is YYNGEE in the germline V gene. Trimming took 0 bases from V and 4 from J, leaving 19 bases between them. The CDR3 runs 17 residues. The CDR3 nucleotides are TGTGCCAGCAGCGTAGACCAGGGGCGATCCCTGGTAGAGACCCAGTACTTC. Translating gives CASSVDQGRSLVETQYF. The whole variable domain, remainder taken from reference TRBV9 and TRBJ2-5, is DSGVTQTPKHLITATGQRVTLRCSPRSGDLSVYWYQQSLDQGLQFLIQYYNGEERAKGNILERFSAQQFPDLHSELNLSSLELGDSALYFCASSVDQGRSLVETQYFGPGTRLLVL.